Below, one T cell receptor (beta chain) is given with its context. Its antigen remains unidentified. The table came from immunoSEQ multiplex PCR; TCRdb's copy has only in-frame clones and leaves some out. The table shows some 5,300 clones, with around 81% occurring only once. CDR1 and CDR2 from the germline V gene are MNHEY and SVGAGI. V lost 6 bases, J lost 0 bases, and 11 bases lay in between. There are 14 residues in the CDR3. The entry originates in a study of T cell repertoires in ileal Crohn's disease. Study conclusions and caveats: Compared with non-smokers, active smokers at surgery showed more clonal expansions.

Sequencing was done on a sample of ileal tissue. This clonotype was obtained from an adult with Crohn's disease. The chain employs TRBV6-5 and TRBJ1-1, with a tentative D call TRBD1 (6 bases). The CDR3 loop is CASSRDRMNTEAFF. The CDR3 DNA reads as TGTGCCAGCAGCCGCGACAGGATGAACACTGAAGCTTTCTTT.